This T cell receptor (beta chain) emerged from a study of blood T cell repertoires in COVID-19 (dated by TCRdb to the early 2020s). Study-wide context: Samples from collaborators originated in the United States, Italy and Spain and spanned both the acute and convalescent phases of COVID-19. The material from the prospective study consisted of cDNA or gDNA derived from T cells, B-cell-depleted T cells, or PBMCs. Subjects who had been exposed to COVID-19, were actively infected with it, or had recovered from it provided the deeply sampled blood TCRbeta repertoires that made up the dataset. The repertoires were released in a freely available public database intended as a resource for research on the immune response to SARS-CoV-2. Samples were obtained from the ongoing ImmuneRACE study (first 160 participants) and from over 1,000 subjects provided by 6 global collaborators. The sample metadata nearly always contained a de-identified subject ID, COVID-19 status, age in years and sex. Where HLA class I and class II types were available, the types were taken from metadata supplied by the sample provider, not from assay-based typing. General conclusions and limits of the study: The amount of clinical and demographic metadata varied by source and participant and was provided uncurated.

There are 15 amino acids in the CDR3, from cysteine to phenylalanine inclusive. Left in the record is the CDR3 DNA by itself, 45 bases read in frame from the first base. Cut back by 11 bases and 0 bases, the V and J ends lie 16 bases apart. The CDR1 and CDR2 encoded by the germline V gene are LGHNT and FRNRAP. Concerning this clone: No cognate antigen has been identified for it. No qualities accompany the bases; no much larger clone lies one base away.

The immunoSEQ Assay, a bias-controlled multiplex PCR, was used to amplify TCRbeta CDR3 regions from genomic DNA. Per the original workflow: The number of nucleated cells in each sample was estimated by amplification of reference gene primers within the assay. Sequence reads were collapsed and filtered to measure the absolute abundance of every unique TCRbeta CDR3 rearrangement. For each sample, productive Simpson clonality was calculated as the square root of Simpson's diversity index across productive rearrangements. TCRdb re-hosts the immuneACCESS table, in-frame sequences only. Its copies lack some clones; in the studies checked, an unresolved V gene accounts for under half of them, and the cause for the rest is not known. The DNA gave D and trimming, while V, J and clone size come from that table. This sample holds roughly 250,000 clones; almost 85% were observed only once. 4% of the sample is held by the ten biggest clonotypes.

The collaborating institutions used their own protocols to collect whole blood in K2EDTA tubes. For TCRbeta analysis, collaborators shipped samples in one of three forms: frozen whole blood, isolated PBMCs, or DNA extracted from either of those sample types. Recombination connected TRBV12-5 to TRBJ2-2; TRBD1 is a weak D gene call, 6 bases matching. The TCR comes from a man aged 45-65 years with acute or convalescent COVID-19. The sequenced material came from peripheral blood. In nucleotides, the sequence is TGTGCTGGGGGCCAGGGCAGCGCGAACACCGGGGAGCTGTTTTTT. Its product reads: CAGGQGSANTGELFF.